This T cell receptor beta chain was sequenced for a study of beta chain features in type 1 diabetes. Study-wide background: Cell yields, age and gender were similar between patients and healthy donors. Findings and limits, study-wide: Shorter templates might be favored by PCR, equally in patients and controls. Researchers report that Type 1 diabetes patients had moderately but significantly shorter TCRB CDR3s across all four CD4+ subsets. A pattern of fewer insertions and more deletions at VDJ junctions was seen in type 1 diabetes patients. Among patients, naive, central memory and Treg TCRB repertoires appeared more similar than among healthy donors.

This clone was seen only a few times. Its target is not known. Expressed TCRB transcripts got sequenced, as all isolated RNA was reverse transcribed. The assay was immunoSEQ multiplex PCR, and TCRdb's table has in-frame clones only and misses some. The data show 150,000 to 200,000 clones, roughly 8% seen once. V lost 8 bases and J lost 5, with 9 bases in between. The CDR3 spans 11 residues. CDR1 and CDR2 (germline): MNHNY, SVGAGI (reference sequence). This chain joins TRBV6-6 and TRBJ1-1; no clear D gene. This clonotype originated in a man aged 18 to 30 with type 1 diabetes. The sample was central memory CD4+ T cells from blood. The CDR3, as DNA: TGTGCCAGCGCTGGGCGAACTGAAGCTTTCTTT. It yields the protein CASAGRTEAFF.